This TCR beta chain stems from a study of blood T cell repertoires in COVID-19. Study-wide context: PBMCs, B-cell-depleted T cells, or T cells were the source of the cDNA or gDNA that made up the material.

Original processing notes: Scientists estimated how many nucleated cells there were by amplifying reference gene primers. TCRdb's table, derived via immunoSEQ multiplex PCR, lists solely in-frame clones and lacks some. The DNA was the basis for D and trimming; V, J and clone size are from that table. The sample contains 150,000 to 200,000 clones, about 80% of which appear only once. With 3 bases removed from V and 6 bases from J, the gap between germline ends came to 14 bases. CDR3 length: 14 residues. Germline-derived CDR1 and CDR2 are MGHRA and YSYEKL. The sample comprised peripheral blood. The J gene is TRBJ1-2, the V gene TRBV4-1; the D gene is possibly TRBD1 (6 bases). The sequence was collected from a human donor with acute or convalescent COVID-19. The donor label of this sample is uncertain. The DNA of the CDR3 is TGCGCCAGCAGCCAGCTTGGAACAGGGAATGGCTACACCTTC. As protein: CASSQLGTGNGYTF.